The 24 T cell receptor beta chains below come from one sample, sequenced in a study of T cells in Graves' hyperthyroidism and ophthalmopathy. Researchers amplified the TCR beta CDR3 regions from RNA transcripts. The HTBI primer set served for first-round RT-PCR of the TCR CDR3. TCRdb passed the multiplex PCR reads through MiXCR, listing each CDR3 protein once. The sample carries a few hundred thousand distinct CDR3 sequences, 40% to 50% recorded once. The sequencing sample was made of peripheral blood or thyroid tissue (not recorded which). The receptors derive from an adult woman with Graves' disease, either hyperthyroidism or ophthalmopathy (not recorded which).

The V gene is TRBV7-9, the J gene TRBJ2-7; the D gene is possibly TRBD1 (5 bases). V lost 6 bases to trimming and J lost 2 bases, with 17 bases between them. Per the germline V gene, CDR1 is SEHNR and CDR2 is FQNEAQ (reference sequence). This CDR3 region has 15 residues. The CDR3 is CASSEGAEPPYEQYF. The CDR3 DNA reads as TGTGCCAGCAGTGAAGGGGCGGAGCCCCCCTACGAGCAGTACTTC.

The gene calls are TRBV7-9 and TRBJ1-4; a weak D match, TRBD1 (5 bases). The CDR3 runs to 15 residues. Germline V CDR1 and CDR2: SEHNR, FQNEAQ (reference sequence). Trimming removed 5 bases at V and 10 bases at J, with 20 bases between. The CDR3 nucleotides are TGTGCCAGCAGCCAAGAGGGGCAGGGTGTTCTAAAACTGTTTTTT. Translation: CASSQEGQGVLKLFF.

This clonotype was found a few times. The chain employs TRBV5-1 and TRBJ1-3, with D unresolved. This CDR3 has 16 residues. Germline CDR1 and CDR2: SGHRS and YFSETQ. V shed 1 base and J shed 0 bases, with 11 bases lying between them. This chain's CDR3 is CASSLTGSISGNTIYF. The CDR3 DNA sequence: TGCGCCAGCAGCTTGACCGGATCAATCTCTGGAAACACCATATATTTT.

The V and J genes are TRBV7-9 and TRBJ1-2; tentatively, D is TRBD1 (5 bases). The CDR3 loop spans 15 amino acids. V lost 5 bases and J 9 bases, leaving 22 bases between the germline ends. The germline V gene encodes CDR1 SEHNR and CDR2 FQNEAQ (reference sequence). The CDR3 spells CASSPPSGGARRYTF. The CDR3 region has the DNA TGTGCCAGCAGCCCCCCTTCGGGAGGGGCGCGTCGCTACACCTTC.

This clonotype was seen many times. V gene TRBV5-1 combines with J gene TRBJ2-7, with 8 bases aligning to TRBD1. Germline V gene lookup returns CDR1 SGHRS and CDR2 YFSETQ. CDR3 length: 14 residues. Unmatched junction bases numbered 8, after V lost 4 bases and J lost 5 bases. DNA for the CDR3: TGCGCCAGCAGCGCCGAGACAGGGGTCGACGAGCAGTACTTC. Its protein product is CASSAETGVDEQYF.

This clonotype came up many times. The gene calls are TRBV2 and TRBJ1-2; D uncertain. Germline V lookup: CDR1 SNHLY, CDR2 FYNNEI. The germline V and J ends were trimmed by 8 bases and 2 bases, with 12 bases remaining between them. The CDR3 covers 13 residues. CDR3 in amino acids: CASLLTLNYGYTF. DNA for the CDR3: TGTGCCAGCCTCCTAACCCTAAACTATGGCTACACCTTC.

This clonotype has only a few counts. The chain combines TRBV10-3 with TRBJ1-6, with D unclear. This CDR3 contains 15 residues. Germline V gene data show CDR1 as ENHRY and CDR2 as SYGVKD. Trimming stripped 5 bases from V and 10 bases from J, with 18 bases between. CDR3 DNA: TGTGCCATCAGTTATAATGGACCAGATTGGTCACCCCTCCACTTT. Encoded protein: CAISYNGPDWSPLHF.

This clonotype was recorded at least ten times. The chain joins TRBV20-1 to TRBJ1-5; D gene ambiguous. The V and J ends lost 6 bases and 4 bases respectively, with 13 bases between them. The length of the CDR3 is 13 residues. CDR1 and CDR2 (germline): DFQATT, SNEGSKA (reference sequence). CDR3 sequence reads: CSARASGNQPQHF. The CDR3 DNA is TGCAGTGCCCGCGCATCGGGGAATCAGCCCCAGCATTTT.

This clonotype was counted a single time. V gene TRBV2 combines with J gene TRBJ2-5, with 7 bases that match TRBD1. V trimming: 7 bases; J trimming: 1 base; junction bases outside the gene matches: 9. The CDR3 runs 15 residues. CDR1 SNHLY and CDR2 FYNNEI come from the germline V gene. The CDR3: CASITTPGGQETQYF. The DNA for the CDR3 is TGTGCCAGCATCACCACCCCAGGGGGCCAAGAGACCCAGTACTTC.

Only one count was recorded for this clonotype. It may be a read error: a sequence one base away is much more abundant. The rearrangement joins TRBV11-2 to TRBJ2-7; TRBD2 aligns across 8 bases. This CDR3 comprises 16 residues. Germline lookup yields CDR1 SGHAT and CDR2 FQNNGV. Trimming removed 5 bases from V and 3 bases from J; junction bases left unmatched: 12. CDR3 coding DNA: TGTGCCAGCAGCCCCGGTGGGGGGACTAGTCTCTACGAGCAGTACTTC. Encoded protein: CASSPGGGTSLYEQYF.

This clonotype was found many times. This chain links TRBV9 with TRBJ1-2, with D unresolved. The CDR3 length is 13 residues. The V and J ends lost 0 bases and 2 bases respectively, with 5 bases between them. The germline V gene encodes CDR1 SGDLS and CDR2 YYNGEE. The CDR3 loop reads CASSVGGNYGYTF. CDR3 coding DNA: TGTGCCAGCAGCGTAGGCGGGAACTATGGCTACACCTTC. The full variable domain, its missing parts supplied by reference TRBV9 and TRBJ1-2, is DSGVTQTPKHLITATGQRVTLRCSPRSGDLSVYWYQQSLDQGLQFLIQYYNGEERAKGNILERFSAQQFPDLHSELNLSSLELGDSALYFCASSVGGNYGYTFGSGTRLTVV.

This clonotype has a count of ten or more. The V and J genes are TRBV12-3 or TRBV12-4 and TRBJ2-5; D remains unclear. This CDR3 is built from 14 residues. The V gene lost 3 bases and the J gene lost 2 bases, with 10 bases spanning the gap. For the CDR3, the DNA is TGTGCCAGCAGTTTTATGTCAGGACAAGAGACCCAGTACTTC. The encoded protein is CASSFMSGQETQYF.

This clonotype was recorded many times. The V and J genes are TRBV4-2 and TRBJ2-6, with D uncertain. Trimming took off 0 bases at V and 1 base at J, with 13 bases between the two ends. The CDR3 totals 18 residues. Looked up from germline, CDR1 is LGHNA and CDR2 is YNFKEQ. As DNA, the CDR3 is TGTGCCAGCAGCCAAGATGCATATAGGGCATCTGGGGCCAACGTCCTGACTTTC. Its translation is CASSQDAYRASGANVLTF.

This clonotype was recorded many times. V gene TRBV20-1 combines with J gene TRBJ1-2, with D perhaps TRBD1 (5 bases). The CDR3 has 13 amino acids. From germline, CDR1 is DFQATT and CDR2 SNEGSKA (reference sequence). Trimming pared 0 bases from V and 7 bases from J, leaving 12 bases between. In DNA, the CDR3 is TGCAGTGCTAGAGAGAACGGGGCGCGTGGCTACACCTTC. This translates into CSARENGARGYTF.

There are many counts of this clonotype. The chain is built from TRBV7-9 and TRBJ1-1; D perhaps matches TRBD1 (5 bases). The length of the CDR3 is 16 residues. Trimming shortened V by 5 bases and J by 2 bases, and 18 bases separated the two germline ends. Germline V gives CDR1 SEHNR, CDR2 FQNEAQ (reference sequence). Written as DNA, the CDR3 is TGTGCCAGCAGCGGACGTGGAGGGGAGGCCAACACTGAAGCTTTCTTT. It is translated as CASSGRGGEANTEAFF. Filled out from reference TRBV7-9 and TRBJ1-1, the complete variable domain reads DTGVSQNPRHKITKRGQNVTFRCDPISEHNRLYWYRQTLGQGPEFLTYFQNEAQLEKSRLLSDRFSAERPKGSFSTLEIQRTEQGDSAMYLCASSGRGGEANTEAFFGQGTRLTVV.

The chain is built from TRBV5-8 and TRBJ1-1; tentatively, D is TRBD1 (5 bases). This CDR3 is 16 amino acids long. The germline V gene has CDR1 SGHTS and CDR2 YDEGEE. Trimming cost V 3 bases and J 7 bases, with 22 bases left between them. The CDR3: CASSSGGARTTGEAFF. The CDR3 coding sequence is TGTGCCAGCAGCTCCGGCGGGGCGCGGACCACGGGTGAAGCTTTCTTT.

This clonotype was seen repeatedly, ten times or more. The chain links TRBV19 to TRBJ1-5; D perhaps matches TRBD1 (6 bases). Germline V lookup: CDR1 LNHDA, CDR2 SQIVND (reference sequence). The V gene lost 6 bases and the J gene lost 7 bases, with 22 bases spanning the gap. This CDR3 is 16 amino acids long. CDR3 coding DNA: TGTGCCAGTAGCTCCGAGGGTGGGGGGGCAGGCCAGCCCCAGCATTTT. It encodes CASSSEGGGAGQPQHF.

This chain joins TRBV2 and TRBJ1-1, with D perhaps matching TRBD1 (6 bases). V lost 2 bases and J 5 bases, leaving 9 bases between the germline ends. Germline V gene sequence: CDR1 SNHLY, CDR2 FYNNEI. The length of the CDR3 is 13 residues. The CDR3 coding sequence is TGTGCCAGCAGTGAAACAGGGTGGACTGAAGCTTTCTTT. Protein: CASSETGWTEAFF.

CDR3 DNA sequence: TGTGCCAGCAGTGACCCTAGCGGGATGGGCACAGATACGCAGTATTTT. Its translation is CASSDPSGMGTDTQYF. The rearrangement links TRBV2 to TRBJ2-3; 9 bases are shared with TRBD2. Germline V lookup: CDR1 SNHLY, CDR2 FYNNEI. V shed 3 bases, J shed 1 base, and the junction held 5 bases outside the gene matches. The CDR3 has 16 amino acids.

In this sample, this clonotype turned up a few times. The chain couples TRBV25-1 to TRBJ1-2; D might be TRBD1 (6 bases). Between the trimmed V and J ends, which lost 3 bases and 2 bases, there was a span of 16 bases. This CDR3 has 16 residues. Germline V gives CDR1 MGHDK, CDR2 SYGVNS. The chain's CDR3 is CASSDGTTNANYGYTF. In DNA form, the CDR3 reads TGTGCCAGCAGTGACGGGACAACTAATGCGAACTATGGCTACACCTTC.

The chain joins TRBV7-9 to TRBJ2-2; 7 bases match TRBD2. Germline V gene sequence: CDR1 SEHNR, CDR2 FQNEAQ (reference sequence). Trimming cost V 5 bases and J 5 bases; bases outside gene matches: 11. This CDR3 has 16 amino acids. Here the CDR3 reads CASSPVGGQLTGELFF. The CDR3 DNA reads TGTGCCAGCAGCCCTGTGGGAGGGCAATTGACCGGGGAGCTGTTTTTT.

The chain recombines TRBV2 with TRBJ2-7, with D possibly matching TRBD2 (5 bases). The CDR3 runs 13 residues. Trimming cost V 6 bases and J 6 bases, with 15 bases left between them. Looked up from germline, CDR1 is SNHLY and CDR2 is FYNNEI. CDR3 DNA: TGTGCCAGCAGCCAAAGAGAGGGTGGCGAGCAGTACTTC. This gives the protein CASSQREGGEQYF.

This clonotype was detected many times. The chain is built from TRBV10-3 and TRBJ1-3, with 7 bases aligning to TRBD1. J was trimmed by 4 bases and V by 5 bases; bases with no gene match: 5. The CDR3 length is 14 residues. The germline V gene encodes CDR1 ENHRY and CDR2 SYGVKD. The CDR3, as DNA: TGTGCCATCAGTACTACAGGGGTCGGAAACACCATATATTTT. Residues: CAISTTGVGNTIYF.

The chain is built from TRBV5-1 and TRBJ1-2; no reliable D call. CDR3 size: 14 residues. V was clipped by 4 bases and J by 8 bases, with 18 bases between them. The V gene's germline CDR1 is SGHRS and CDR2 YFSETQ. CDR3 bases: TGCGCCAGCAGCGTGGGCGACCGAGAGGGCGGCTACACCTTC. Translated, it gives CASSVGDREGGYTF.